The 26 T cell receptor beta chains in this list originate from one sample, sequenced in a study of CD8 T cells in ankylosing spondylitis. Study findings and constraints: It appeared that ankylosing spondylitis blood was characterized by a TCR beta motif of several highly homologous variants.

These receptors have no identified antigens. TCRdb reprocessed the 5' RACE reads via MiXCR and lists one record per CDR3 protein. The sample shows about 540,000 distinct CDR3 sequences, 9.5% to 15% of them seen only once. Sequencing input: blood, either unsorted or a sorted T cell fraction (not recorded which). The receptors come from a male donor with ankylosing spondylitis.

This clonotype showed up just once. The rearrangement uses TRBV18 and TRBJ1-5; no definite D call. Deletions cut 5 bases from V and 3 bases from J, with 8 bases between. The CDR3 consists of 13 residues. In germline, CDR1 is KGHSH, CDR2 LQKENI. CDR3 coding DNA: TGTGCCAGCTCAAAAGAGGCCAATCAGCCCCAGCATTTT. It specifies CASSKEANQPQHF.

This clonotype came up many times. The chain couples TRBV11-2 to TRBJ1-2; 9 bases are shared with TRBD1. CDR3 length equals 16 residues. V dropped 1 base and J dropped 4; count of bases not matched to a gene: 7. In germline, CDR1 is SGHAT, CDR2 FQNNGV. The CDR3 is CASSLVGTGRSYGYTF. DNA for the CDR3: TGTGCCAGCAGCTTAGTTGGGACAGGGAGGAGCTATGGCTACACCTTC.

The sample holds a few counts of this clonotype. This chain connects TRBV7-2 to TRBJ2-1, with D tentatively TRBD1 (6 bases). The V gene's germline CDR1 is SGHTA and CDR2 FQGNSA. The CDR3 spans 17 residues. V lost 2 bases, J lost 8 bases, and 22 bases lay in between. Here the CDR3 reads CASSLPPGAPRGDEQFF. The CDR3 DNA is TGTGCCAGCAGCTTACCACCTGGGGCCCCCAGGGGTGATGAGCAGTTCTTC.

This clonotype was counted many times. The chain employs TRBV20-1 and TRBJ1-2; 10 nucleotides line up with TRBD1. The V and J ends lost 5 bases and 8 bases, in that order; junction bases with no gene match: 17. The germline CDR1 and CDR2 sequences are DFQATT and SNEGSKA (reference sequence). CDR3 length: 16 residues. The CDR3 nucleotides are TGCAGTGCTGCAAACCGGGACAGGGGAACAGTAAGGGGCTACACCTTC. Residues: CSAANRDRGTVRGYTF.

This clonotype was found many times. The J gene is TRBJ1-2, the V gene TRBV7-9; unclear D gene. Germline CDR1 and CDR2: SEHNR and FQNEAQ (reference sequence). CDR3 length: 12 residues. V was trimmed by 1 base and J by 9 bases, leaving 9 bases between them. CDR3 amino acids: CASSLGRGSYTF. The CDR3 nucleotides are TGTGCCAGCAGCTTAGGGCGTGGGAGCTACACCTTC.

This clonotype has more than one count but fewer than ten. The genes are TRBV4-1 and TRBJ2-4, with TRBD2 matching over 7 bases. The CDR3 has 16 amino acids. Germline V gene lookup returns CDR1 MGHRA and CDR2 YSYEKL. The trim removed 1 base at V and 8 bases at J, leaving 11 bases unmatched. The CDR3 DNA reads as TGCGCCAGCAGCCAAGTCTATAGGGGAGGGGACTACATTCAGTACTTC. Amino acids: CASSQVYRGGDYIQYF.

Written as DNA, the CDR3 is TGCAGTGCTAGAGGGCAGGGCCGGGCCGGGGAGCTGTTTTTT. It translates to CSARGQGRAGELFF. This rearrangement joins TRBV20-1 to TRBJ2-2; TRBD1 is a possible D gene (5 bases). Per germline, CDR1 DFQATT and CDR2 SNEGSKA (reference sequence). The CDR3 is 14 amino acids. Deletions cut 1 base from V and 6 bases from J, with 12 bases between.

Only a few counts were recorded for this clonotype. J is TRBJ1-5 and V is TRBV19; D gene unclear. The ends were cut back, 4 bases at V and 0 bases at J, with 10 bases in the middle. The CDR3 runs to 15 residues. Germline lookup yields CDR1 LNHDA and CDR2 SQIVND (reference sequence). CDR3 bases: TGTGCCAGTAGTAAGTTTGCTGATAGCAATCAGCCCCAGCATTTT. It yields the protein CASSKFADSNQPQHF.

The V gene is TRBV3-1, the J gene TRBJ2-6; D possibly corresponds to TRBD2 (5 bases). Germline loops: CDR1 LGHDT, CDR2 YNNKEL (reference sequence). The CDR3 loop spans 16 amino acids. The V gene lost 4 bases and the J gene lost 1 base, with 11 bases spanning the gap. This CDR3 is CASSLRRGSGANVLTF. The CDR3 coding sequence is TGTGCCAGCAGCCTACGACGAGGGTCTGGGGCCAACGTCCTGACTTTC.

This clonotype came up a few times. The chain joins TRBV20-1 to TRBJ2-1; D might be TRBD2 (6 bases). Looked up from germline, CDR1 is DFQATT and CDR2 is SNEGSKA (reference sequence). Trimming took off 0 bases at V and 5 bases at J, with 14 bases between the two ends. This CDR3 comprises 15 residues. The CDR3 loop is CSARDSGGPHNEQFF. As DNA, the CDR3 is TGCAGTGCTAGAGATAGCGGAGGGCCCCACAATGAGCAGTTCTTC.

This clonotype turned up a few times. V gene TRBV20-1 combines with J gene TRBJ1-5; D remains unclear. Between the trimmed V and J ends, which lost 5 bases and 2 bases, there was a span of 13 bases. The CDR3 is 14 amino acids. Germline-derived CDR1 and CDR2 are DFQATT and SNEGSKA (reference sequence). The CDR3 sequence: CSALPYGGNQPQHF. The DNA for the CDR3 is TGCAGTGCTCTCCCCTACGGGGGCAATCAGCCCCAGCATTTT.

This clonotype occurred a few times. The chain has TRBV24-1 and TRBJ2-5; D tentatively fits TRBD1 or TRBD2 (5 bases each). The CDR3 runs to 16 residues. V was clipped by 4 bases and J by 1 base, with 15 bases between them. CDR1 and CDR2 (germline): KGHDR, SFDVKD. The CDR3 spells CATSDPSPGPQETQYF. For the CDR3, the DNA is TGTGCCACCAGTGACCCCTCCCCGGGACCCCAAGAGACCCAGTACTTC.

In its sample, this clonotype was seen a few times. The chain employs TRBV18 and TRBJ1-2; 7 bases match TRBD1. Per the germline V gene, CDR1 is KGHSH and CDR2 is LQKENI. The CDR3 consists of 14 residues. V lost 3 bases and J lost 5; bases outside the gene matches: 6. CDR3 protein: CASSPSGTAYGYTF. CDR3 coding DNA: TGTGCCAGCTCACCTTCCGGGACAGCGTATGGCTACACCTTC.

This clonotype showed up just a few times. V gene TRBV20-1 combines with J gene TRBJ2-5; 7 positions match TRBD2. This CDR3 has 12 amino acids. The V segment lost 1 base and the J segment 7 bases; nucleotides outside the gene matches: 3. Germline values: CDR1 DFQATT, CDR2 SNEGSKA (reference sequence). CDR3 residues: CSARAPGGTQYF. In DNA form, the CDR3 reads TGCAGTGCTAGAGCGCCGGGAGGGACCCAGTACTTC.

This sequence joins TRBV7-6 and TRBJ2-7, with a possible D match to TRBD2 (7 bases). In germline, CDR1 is SGHVS, CDR2 FNYEAQ. The V end lost 3 bases, the J end lost 0 bases, and 15 bases lay between the germline ends. This CDR3 contains 16 residues. The CDR3 nucleotides read TGTGCCAGCAGCTTGAGGGGGGGCGACAGCTCCTACGAGCAGTACTTC. It specifies CASSLRGGDSSYEQYF.

This clonotype was recorded at least ten times. The gene calls are TRBV7-2 and TRBJ2-1, with 10 bases lining up with TRBD2. In germline, CDR1 is SGHTA, CDR2 FQGNSA. V was clipped by 5 bases and J by 5 bases; unmatched bases: 9. CDR3 size: 16 residues. The CDR3 DNA follows: TGTGCCAGCAGCCCCCAGGCACTAGCGGGAAACAATGAGCAGTTCTTC. This encodes CASSPQALAGNNEQFF.

V usage is TRBV7-2 and J usage is TRBJ2-5; 9 nucleotides match TRBD2. Germline CDR1 SGHTA, CDR2 FQGNSA. The J segment lost 5 bases and the V segment lost 1 base, leaving 2 bases of the junction unmatched. There are 14 residues in the CDR3. The CDR3 region has the DNA TGTGCCAGCAGCTTAGTAGCGGGAGTTGAGACCCAGTACTTC. This encodes CASSLVAGVETQYF.

CDR3 protein: CSAPGAETRYNEQFF. The CDR3 bases are TGCAGTGCCCCGGGTGCGGAGACTAGATACAATGAGCAGTTCTTC. The rearrangement joins TRBV20-1 to TRBJ2-1; D possibly corresponds to TRBD2 (6 bases). V gave up 6 bases and J gave up 4 bases, with 19 bases separating them. The CDR3 covers 15 residues. CDR1 is DFQATT, CDR2 SNEGSKA, per germline (reference sequence).

This clonotype was detected only a few times. The gene calls are TRBV12-3 or TRBV12-4 and TRBJ2-1; no reliable D call. This CDR3 spans 11 amino acids. Trimming cost V 7 bases and J 9 bases, with 10 bases left between them. Written as DNA, the CDR3 is TGTGCCAGCACTCAAGAAGCTGAGCAGTTCTTC. Protein: CASTQEAEQFF.

The chain recombines TRBV18 with TRBJ2-5; 8 bases align to TRBD1. The CDR3 totals 15 residues. V was pared by 1 base and J by 2 bases, with 3 bases of the junction left unmatched. CDR1 is KGHSH and CDR2 is LQKENI in the germline V gene. This chain's CDR3 is CASSPQTGAQETQYF. CDR3 DNA: TGTGCCAGCTCACCACAGACAGGGGCACAAGAGACCCAGTACTTC.

CDR3 region: CASSTPSGGGRGYTF. The DNA of the CDR3 is TGTGCCAGCAGCACCCCCTCAGGGGGTGGAAGAGGCTACACCTTC. The chain recombines TRBV7-9 with TRBJ1-2; TRBD1 aligns across 7 bases. The CDR3 sequence is 15 residues long. Germline V gives CDR1 SEHNR, CDR2 FQNEAQ (reference sequence). V was pared by 5 bases and J by 8 bases, with 14 bases of the junction left unmatched.

The chain is built from TRBV10-3 and TRBJ2-7; 8 bases agree with TRBD1. Trimming at V came to 5 bases and at J to 6 bases, leaving 9 bases not matched to a gene. Germline V lookup: CDR1 ENHRY, CDR2 SYGVKD. This CDR3 spans 14 amino acids. CDR3 DNA: TGTGCCATCAGTCATAAGACAGGGGACGGCGAGCAGTACGTC. This translates into CAISHKTGDGEQYV.

This chain uses TRBV5-1 with TRBJ1-4; the match to TRBD1 covers 7 bases. CDR3 length equals 16 residues. V lost 1 base and J lost 5; bases outside the gene matches: 8. Germline V gene sequence: CDR1 SGHRS, CDR2 YFSETQ. Here the CDR3 DNA reads TGCGCCAGCAGCTTGTATACCGGGACAGCAAATGAAAAACTGTTTTTT. It translates to CASSLYTGTANEKLFF.

This clonotype was found many times. The chain has TRBV2 and TRBJ2-5; 12 bases align to TRBD2. Germline CDR1 SNHLY, CDR2 FYNNEI. This CDR3 region has 16 residues. J gave up 5 bases and V 5 bases, and 9 bases lay outside the gene matches. CDR3 in amino acids: CASSRTSGKGQETQYF. The DNA of the CDR3 is TGTGCCAGCAGTCGGACTAGCGGGAAGGGACAGGAGACCCAGTACTTC. The full variable domain, rest sourced from reference TRBV2 and TRBJ2-5, is EPEVTQTPSHQVTQMGQEVILRCVPISNHLYFYWYRQILGQKVEFLVSFYNNEISEKSEIFDDQFSVERPDGSNFTLKIRSTKLEDSAMYFCASSRTSGKGQETQYFGPGTRLLVL.

The V call is TRBV5-6, the J call TRBJ1-3; TRBD1 aligns across 8 bases. The J segment lost 0 bases and the V segment lost 4 bases, leaving 6 bases of the junction unmatched. The germline V gene encodes CDR1 SGHDT and CDR2 YYEEEE. The CDR3 spans 16 residues. The CDR3 loop reads CASSPTGGISGNTIYF. The DNA for the CDR3 is TGTGCCAGCAGCCCCACAGGGGGTATCTCTGGAAACACCATATATTTT.

This sequence joins TRBV19 and TRBJ2-1; TRBD1 is a possible D gene (8 bases). Trimming removed 6 bases at V and 7 bases at J, with 19 bases between. The CDR3 spans 15 residues. Germline V CDR1 and CDR2: LNHDA, SQIVND (reference sequence). Here the CDR3 reads CASSQQGAGGNEQFF. CDR3 DNA: TGTGCCAGTAGCCAGCAGGGGGCCGGGGGGAATGAGCAGTTCTTC. Full variable domain (remainder filled in from reference TRBV19 and TRBJ2-1): DGGITQSPKYLFRKEGQNVTLSCEQNLNHDAMYWYRQDPGQGLRLIYYSQIVNDFQKGDIAEGYSVSREKKESFPLTVTSAQKNPTAFYLCASSQQGAGGNEQFFGPGTRLTVL.